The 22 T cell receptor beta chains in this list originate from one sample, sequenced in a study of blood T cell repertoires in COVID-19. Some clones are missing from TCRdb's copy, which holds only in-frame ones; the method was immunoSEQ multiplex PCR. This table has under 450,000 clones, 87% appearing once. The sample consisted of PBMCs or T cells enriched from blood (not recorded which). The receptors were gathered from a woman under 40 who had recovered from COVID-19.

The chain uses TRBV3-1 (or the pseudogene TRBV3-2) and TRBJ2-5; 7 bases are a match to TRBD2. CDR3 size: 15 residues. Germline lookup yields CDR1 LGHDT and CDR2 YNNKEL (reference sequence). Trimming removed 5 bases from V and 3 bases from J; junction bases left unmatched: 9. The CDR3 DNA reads TGTGCCAGCAGCGCCCCCGTGACTAGCAAAGAGACCCAGTACTTC. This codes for CASSAPVTSKETQYF.

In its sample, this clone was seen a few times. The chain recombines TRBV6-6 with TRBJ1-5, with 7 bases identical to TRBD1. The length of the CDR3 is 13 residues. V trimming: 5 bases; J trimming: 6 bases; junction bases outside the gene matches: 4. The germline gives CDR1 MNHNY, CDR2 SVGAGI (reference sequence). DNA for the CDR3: TGTGCCAGCAGTACGACAGGGAGTCAGCCCCAGCATTTT. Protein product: CASSTTGSQPQHF.

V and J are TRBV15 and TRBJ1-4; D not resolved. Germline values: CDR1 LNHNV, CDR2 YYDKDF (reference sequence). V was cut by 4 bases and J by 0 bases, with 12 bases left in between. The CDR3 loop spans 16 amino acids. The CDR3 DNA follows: TGTGCCACCAGCACAACCCGGACTTCAACTAATGAAAAACTGTTTTTT. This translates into CATSTTRTSTNEKLFF.

The CDR3 sequence is CASYRDLGGEQYF. DNA of the CDR3: TGTGCCAGCTACCGGGACCTTGGGGGGGAGCAGTACTTC. The chain joins TRBV28 to TRBJ2-7, with a tentative D call TRBD2 (6 bases). CDR3 length equals 13 residues. The germline V gene encodes CDR1 MDHEN and CDR2 SYDVKM. Trimming removed 8 bases from V and 7 bases from J, with 18 bases in between.

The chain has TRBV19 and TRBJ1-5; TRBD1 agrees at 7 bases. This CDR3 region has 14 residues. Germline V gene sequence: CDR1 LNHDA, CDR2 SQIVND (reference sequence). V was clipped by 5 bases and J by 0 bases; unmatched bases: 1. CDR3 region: CASSHRGSNQPQHF. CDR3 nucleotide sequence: TGTGCCAGTAGTCACAGGGGTAGCAATCAGCCCCAGCATTTT. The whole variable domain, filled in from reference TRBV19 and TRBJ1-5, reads DGGITQSPKYLFRKEGQNVTLSCEQNLNHDAMYWYRQDPGQGLRLIYYSQIVNDFQKGDIAEGYSVSREKKESFPLTVTSAQKNPTAFYLCASSHRGSNQPQHFGDGTRLSIL.

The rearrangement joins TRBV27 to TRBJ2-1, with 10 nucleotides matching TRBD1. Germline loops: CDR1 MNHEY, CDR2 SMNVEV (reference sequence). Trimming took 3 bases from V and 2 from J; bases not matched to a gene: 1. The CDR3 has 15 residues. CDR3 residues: CASSFGQGAYNEQFF. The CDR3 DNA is TGTGCCAGCAGTTTCGGACAGGGGGCCTACAATGAGCAGTTCTTC.

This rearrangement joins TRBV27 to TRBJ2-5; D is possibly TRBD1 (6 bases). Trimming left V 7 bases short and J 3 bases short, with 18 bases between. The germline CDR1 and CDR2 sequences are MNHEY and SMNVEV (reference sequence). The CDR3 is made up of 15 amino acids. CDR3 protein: CASKSKGDWEETQYF. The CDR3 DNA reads TGTGCCAGCAAATCGAAGGGGGATTGGGAAGAGACCCAGTACTTC.

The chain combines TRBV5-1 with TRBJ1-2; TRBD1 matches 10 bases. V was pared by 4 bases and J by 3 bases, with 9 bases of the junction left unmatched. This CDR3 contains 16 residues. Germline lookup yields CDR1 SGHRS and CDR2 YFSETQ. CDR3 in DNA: TGCGCCAGCAGCGTGACCGGGACAGGGGATGACTATGGCTACACCTTC. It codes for CASSVTGTGDDYGYTF.

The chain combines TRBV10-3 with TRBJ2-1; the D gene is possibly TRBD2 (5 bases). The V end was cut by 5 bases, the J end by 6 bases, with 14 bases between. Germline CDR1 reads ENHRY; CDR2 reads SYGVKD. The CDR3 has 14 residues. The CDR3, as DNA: TGTGCCATCAGTTCTAGAATTGAGGGCAATGAGCAGTTCTTC. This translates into CAISSRIEGNEQFF.

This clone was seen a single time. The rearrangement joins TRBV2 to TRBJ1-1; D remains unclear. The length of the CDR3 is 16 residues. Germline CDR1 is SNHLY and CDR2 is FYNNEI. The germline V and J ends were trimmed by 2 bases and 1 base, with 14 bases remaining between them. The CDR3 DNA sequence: TGTGCCAGCAGTGAAAGTCGGGATCGGGGGAACACTGAAGCTTTCTTT. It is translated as CASSESRDRGNTEAFF.

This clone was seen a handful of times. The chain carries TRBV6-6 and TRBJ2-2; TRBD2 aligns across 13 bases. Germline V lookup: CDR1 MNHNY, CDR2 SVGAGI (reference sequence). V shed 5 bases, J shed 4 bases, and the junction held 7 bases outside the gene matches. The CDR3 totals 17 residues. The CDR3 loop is CASSPRTSGSSTGELFF. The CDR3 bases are TGTGCCAGCAGTCCACGGACTAGCGGGAGTAGCACCGGGGAGCTGTTTTTT.

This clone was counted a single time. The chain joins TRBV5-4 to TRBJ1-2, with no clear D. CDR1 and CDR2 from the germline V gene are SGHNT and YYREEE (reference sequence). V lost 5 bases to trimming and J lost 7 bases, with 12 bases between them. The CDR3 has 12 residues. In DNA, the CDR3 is TGTGCCAGCAGAGAGGGCCCCCGTGGCTACACCTTC. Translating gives CASREGPRGYTF.

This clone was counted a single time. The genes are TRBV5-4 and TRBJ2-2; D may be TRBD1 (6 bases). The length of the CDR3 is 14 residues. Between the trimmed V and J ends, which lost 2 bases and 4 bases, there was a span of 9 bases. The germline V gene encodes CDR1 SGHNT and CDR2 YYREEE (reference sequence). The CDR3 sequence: CASSFRGGTGELFF. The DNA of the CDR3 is TGTGCCAGCAGCTTTAGAGGGGGCACCGGGGAGCTGTTTTTT.

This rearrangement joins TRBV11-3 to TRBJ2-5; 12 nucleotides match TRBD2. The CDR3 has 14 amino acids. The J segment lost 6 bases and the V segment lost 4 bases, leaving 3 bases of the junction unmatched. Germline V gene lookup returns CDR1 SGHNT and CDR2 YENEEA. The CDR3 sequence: CASSSSGGAKTQYF. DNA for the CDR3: TGTGCCAGCAGCTCTAGCGGGGGGGCAAAGACCCAGTACTTC.

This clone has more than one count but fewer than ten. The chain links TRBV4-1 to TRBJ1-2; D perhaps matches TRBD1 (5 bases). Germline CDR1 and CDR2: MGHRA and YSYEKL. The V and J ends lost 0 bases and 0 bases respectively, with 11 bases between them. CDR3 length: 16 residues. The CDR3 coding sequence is TGCGCCAGCAGCCAAGACGGGGCGGGGACTAACTATGGCTACACCTTC. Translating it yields CASSQDGAGTNYGYTF.

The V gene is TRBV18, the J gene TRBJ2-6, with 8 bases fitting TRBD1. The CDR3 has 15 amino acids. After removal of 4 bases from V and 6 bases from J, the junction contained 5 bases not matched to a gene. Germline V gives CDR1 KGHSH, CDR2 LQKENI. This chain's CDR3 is CASSLGQGMANVLTF. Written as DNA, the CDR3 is TGTGCCAGCTCACTCGGACAGGGAATGGCCAACGTCCTGACTTTC.

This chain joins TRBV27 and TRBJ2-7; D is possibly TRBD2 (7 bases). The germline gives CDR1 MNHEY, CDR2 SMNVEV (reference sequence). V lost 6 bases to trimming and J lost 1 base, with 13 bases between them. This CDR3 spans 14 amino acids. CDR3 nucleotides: TGTGCCAGCAGCCTACGGGGGGCATCCTACGAGCAGTACTTC. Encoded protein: CASSLRGASYEQYF.

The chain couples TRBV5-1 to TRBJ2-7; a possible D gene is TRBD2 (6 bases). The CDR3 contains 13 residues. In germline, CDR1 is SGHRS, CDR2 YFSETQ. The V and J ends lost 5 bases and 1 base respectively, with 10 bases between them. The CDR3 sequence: CASRAGTSYEQYF. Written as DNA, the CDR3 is TGCGCCAGCAGGGCAGGGACTTCCTACGAGCAGTACTTC.

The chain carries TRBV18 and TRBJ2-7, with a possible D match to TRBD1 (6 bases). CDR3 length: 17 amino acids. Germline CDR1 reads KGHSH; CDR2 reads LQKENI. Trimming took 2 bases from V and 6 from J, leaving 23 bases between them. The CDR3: CASSPSGTSETFPEQYF. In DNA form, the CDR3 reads TGTGCCAGCTCACCATCCGGGACATCGGAGACATTTCCCGAGCAGTACTTC. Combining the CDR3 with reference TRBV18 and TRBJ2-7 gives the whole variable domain NAGVMQNPRHLVRRRGQEARLRCSPMKGHSHVYWYRQLPEEGLKFMVYLQKENIIDESGMPKERFSAEFPKEGPSILRIQQVVRGDSAAYFCASSPSGTSETFPEQYFGPGTRLTVT.

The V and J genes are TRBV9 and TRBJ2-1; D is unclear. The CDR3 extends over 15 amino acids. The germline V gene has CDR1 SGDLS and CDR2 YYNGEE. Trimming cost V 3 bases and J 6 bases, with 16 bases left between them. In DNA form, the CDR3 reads TGTGCCAGCAGCGGCCCGGGTCCCGCCACCAATGAGCAGTTCTTC. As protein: CASSGPGPATNEQFF.

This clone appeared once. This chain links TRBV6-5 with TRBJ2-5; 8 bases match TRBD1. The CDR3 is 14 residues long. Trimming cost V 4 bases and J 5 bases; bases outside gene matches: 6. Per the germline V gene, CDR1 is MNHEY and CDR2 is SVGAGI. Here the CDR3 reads CASSSDRGGETQYF. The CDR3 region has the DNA TGTGCCAGCAGTTCTGACAGGGGTGGCGAGACCCAGTACTTC.

The CDR3 DNA sequence: TGTGCCAGCAGTTTAATGGGACAGCACACAGATACGCAGTATTTT. Translation gives CASSLMGQHTDTQYF. V is TRBV27 and J is TRBJ2-3; 7 nucleotides align to TRBD1. CDR3 length: 15 amino acids. In germline, CDR1 is MNHEY, CDR2 SMNVEV (reference sequence). V gave up 2 bases and J gave up 2 bases; unmatched junction bases: 4.